What follows are 3 T cell receptor beta chains derived from one specimen sequenced in a study of T cells in Graves' hyperthyroidism and ophthalmopathy. Researchers took RNA transcripts and amplified the TCR beta CDR3 regions from them. The HTBI primer set was used in a first-round RT-PCR of the TCR CDR3. TCRdb reanalysed the multiplex PCR reads using MiXCR and keeps one entry per CDR3 protein. The table lists under 350,000 distinct CDR3 sequences, about 18% of them singletons, with about 50% in the top ten. Input material: blood. The receptors originated from a woman aged 55-69 years with Graves' ophthalmopathy.

This clonotype was seen many times. The chain uses TRBV5-1 and TRBJ1-2, with 8 nucleotides matching TRBD1. The V and J ends lost 2 bases and 5 bases, in that order; junction bases with no gene match: 5. This CDR3 is built from 14 residues. The germline gives CDR1 SGHRS, CDR2 YFSETQ. The CDR3 DNA follows: TGCGCCAGCAGCTTCCAGGGGGCAGGTTATGGCTACACCTTC. As protein: CASSFQGAGYGYTF.

On this clonotype itself: Possible read error: a much larger clone is one base away. The CDR3 coding sequence is TGCAGTGCTCTGGGGTTTGTGGGGACCCACGAGCAGTACTTC. This translates into CSALGFVGTHEQYF. The chain links TRBV20-1 to TRBJ2-7; D may correspond to TRBD1 or TRBD2 (5 bases each). Per the germline V gene, CDR1 is DFQATT and CDR2 is SNEGSKA (reference sequence). Trimming cost V 5 bases and J 5 bases, with 19 bases left between them. The CDR3 has 14 amino acids.

This clonotype was seen many times. The genes are TRBV7-8 and TRBJ1-3; no definite D call. Germline V CDR1 and CDR2: SGHVS, FQNEAQ. V lost 2 bases, J lost 7 bases, and 18 bases lay in between. The CDR3 consists of 16 residues. The CDR3 DNA reads as TGTGCCAGCAGCTTAAGCACACCGGGAATCGGGAACACCATATATTTT. Its translation: CASSLSTPGIGNTIYF. The full variable domain, completed using reference TRBV7-8 and TRBJ1-3, is GAGVSQSPRYKVAKRGQDVALRCDPISGHVSLFWYQQALGQGPEFLTYFQNEAQLDKSGLPSDRFFAERPEGSVSTLKIQRTQQEDSAVYLCASSLSTPGIGNTIYFGEGSWLTVV.